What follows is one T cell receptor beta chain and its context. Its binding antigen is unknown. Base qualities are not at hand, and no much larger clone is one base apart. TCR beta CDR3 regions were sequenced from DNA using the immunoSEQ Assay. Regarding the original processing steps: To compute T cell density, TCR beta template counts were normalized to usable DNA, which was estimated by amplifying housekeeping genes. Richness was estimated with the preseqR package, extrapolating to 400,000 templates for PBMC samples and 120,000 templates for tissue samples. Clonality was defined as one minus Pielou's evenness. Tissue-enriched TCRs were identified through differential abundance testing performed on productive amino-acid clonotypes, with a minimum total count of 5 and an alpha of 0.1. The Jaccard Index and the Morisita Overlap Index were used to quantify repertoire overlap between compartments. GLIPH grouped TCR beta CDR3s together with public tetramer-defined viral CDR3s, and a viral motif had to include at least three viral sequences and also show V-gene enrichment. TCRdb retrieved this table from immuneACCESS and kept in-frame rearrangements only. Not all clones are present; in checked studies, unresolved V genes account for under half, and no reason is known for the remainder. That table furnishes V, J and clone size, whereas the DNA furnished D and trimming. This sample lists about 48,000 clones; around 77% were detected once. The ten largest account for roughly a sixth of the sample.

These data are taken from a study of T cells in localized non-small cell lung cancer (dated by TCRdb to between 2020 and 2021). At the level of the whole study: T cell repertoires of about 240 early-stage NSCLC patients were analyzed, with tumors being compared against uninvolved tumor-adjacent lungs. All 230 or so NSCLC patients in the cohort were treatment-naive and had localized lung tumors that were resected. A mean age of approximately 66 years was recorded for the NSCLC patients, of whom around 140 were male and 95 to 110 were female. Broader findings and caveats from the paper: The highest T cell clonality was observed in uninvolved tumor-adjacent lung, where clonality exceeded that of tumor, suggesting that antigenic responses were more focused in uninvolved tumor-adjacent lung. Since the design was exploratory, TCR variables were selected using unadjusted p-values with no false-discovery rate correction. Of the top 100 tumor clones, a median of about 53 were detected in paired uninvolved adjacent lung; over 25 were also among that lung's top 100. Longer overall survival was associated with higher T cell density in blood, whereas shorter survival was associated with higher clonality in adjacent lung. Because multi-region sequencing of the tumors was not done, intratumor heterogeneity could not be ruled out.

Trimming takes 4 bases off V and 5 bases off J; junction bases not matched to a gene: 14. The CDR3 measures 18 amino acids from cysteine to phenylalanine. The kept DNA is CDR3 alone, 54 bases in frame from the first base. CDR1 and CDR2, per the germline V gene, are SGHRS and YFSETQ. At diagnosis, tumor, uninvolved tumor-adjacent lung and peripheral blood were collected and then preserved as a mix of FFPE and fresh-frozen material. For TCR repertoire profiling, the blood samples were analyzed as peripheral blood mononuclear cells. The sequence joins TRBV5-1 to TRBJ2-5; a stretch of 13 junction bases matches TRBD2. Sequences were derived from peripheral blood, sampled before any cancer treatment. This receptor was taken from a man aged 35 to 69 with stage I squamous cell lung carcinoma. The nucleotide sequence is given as TGCGCCAGCAGCAGCGGAGGAACTAGCGGGGGGGCGTGGGAGACCCAGTACTTC. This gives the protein CASSSGGTSGGAWETQYF.